Listed below are T cell receptor beta chains from one sample, sequenced in a study of blood T cell repertoires in COVID-19. Only in-frame clones appear in the TCRdb table, and some are missing; sequencing was by immunoSEQ multiplex PCR. Seen here are fewer than 450,000 clones, about 90% observed once, and the top ten hold approximately 7.3%. Specimen: peripheral blood. The source of these receptors is a woman in her seventies with COVID-19, enrolled during active disease. The CDR3 runs from the conserved cysteine through the conserved F or W. The D gene is left open where the match is weak. Some rows mark clone size as missing; the rest say once, few, many or name a class of expanded clone.

D gene	clone size	V gene	J gene	CDR3 DNA	CDR3 protein
-	-	TRBV7-9	TRBJ1-1	TGTGCCAGCAGCACCAGTGGCCGCGCGGCTGAAGCTTTCTTT	CASSTSGRAAEAFF
-	-	TRBV18	TRBJ1-1	TGTGCCAGCTCTATGGGGCCGGACGGTTACACTGAAGCTTTCTTT	CASSMGPDGYTEAFF
-	few	TRBV20-1	TRBJ2-7	TGCAGTGCTAGTGCGTGGGCGGACAATCCCTACGAGCAGTACTTC	CSASAWADNPYEQYF
-	-	TRBV6-5	TRBJ2-3	TGTGCCACTACTGGGGGGACCACAGATACGCAGTATTTT	CATTGGTTDTQYF
TRBD1	-	TRBV2	TRBJ1-1	TGTGCCAGCAGTGGCGGACAGGGGGTAGCCGCTTTCTTT	CASSGGQGVAAFF
-	-	TRBV9	TRBJ2-5	TGTGCCAGCAGCCCATGGGGGGGGCTTAAAGAGACCCAGTACTTC	CASSPWGGLKETQYF
-	-	TRBV2	TRBJ1-5	TGTGCCAGCAGTGGAGGAGGGTGGGGCCAGCCCCAGCATTTT	CASSGGGWGQPQHF
-	-	TRBV9	TRBJ2-1	TGTGCCAGCAGCGGGTCGGCGGGGAACTTCTTC	CASSGSAGNFF
-	-	TRBV6-2/TRBV6-3	TRBJ1-4	TGTGCCAGCAGCCCCAGGACAGCCCGGGCTAATGAAAAACTGTTTTTT	CASSPRTARANEKLFF
TRBD1	-	TRBV18	TRBJ1-3	TGTGCCAGCTCACCGACAGGGGTAACTGGAAACACCATATATTTT	CASSPTGVTGNTIYF
TRBD2	-	TRBV9	TRBJ2-2	TGTGCCAGCAGCGTACGACTAGCGGGGGTTACAAACACCGGGGAGCTGTTTTTT	CASSVRLAGVTNTGELFF
TRBD1	-	TRBV5-1	TRBJ1-3	TGCGCCAGCAGCTTGAGGACAGGGCAAGGAAACACCATATATTTT	CASSLRTGQGNTIYF
-	-	TRBV5-1	TRBJ1-4	TGCGCCAGCAGCTTGTTAATTGGGCCAGGGAATGAAAAACTGTTTTTT	CASSLLIGPGNEKLFF
-	-	TRBV10-1	TRBJ2-3	TGCGCCAGCAGCCGGGATCCCACAGATACGCAGTATTTT	CASSRDPTDTQYF
-	-	TRBV27	TRBJ2-1	TGTGCCAGCAGTTTAAGGCTACTAGCCGCCTACAATGAGCAGTTCTTC	CASSLRLLAAYNEQFF
TRBD2	-	TRBV29-1	TRBJ2-7	TGCAGCGTGACCGTGGGAGGGGACCAGCAGTACTTC	CSVTVGGDQQYF
TRBD1	few	TRBV6-5	TRBJ1-2	TGTGCCAGCAGTCCGGGACAGGGATTAGGCTACACCTTC	CASSPGQGLGYTF
-	many	TRBV20-1	TRBJ1-5	TGCAGTGCTGGTGGGCAGGGGATCGGGCTGCCCCAGCATTTT	CSAGGQGIGLPQHF
TRBD1	-	TRBV24-1	TRBJ1-2	TGTGCCACCAGTGATCCGGGACAGGGGAGAGGCTACACCTTC	CATSDPGQGRGYTF
-	-	TRBV19	TRBJ1-2	TGTGCCAGTAGTATAGCTGACAGGCGGCATGGCTACACCTTC	CASSIADRRHGYTF
-	-	TRBV18	TRBJ2-2	TGTGCCAGCTCACCCACCCAGGACAGGAACACCGGGGAGCTGTTTTTT	CASSPTQDRNTGELFF
TRBD2	-	TRBV5-1	TRBJ2-3	TGCGCCAGCAGTTCGTCCACTAGCGGCACAGATACGCAGTATTTT	CASSSSTSGTDTQYF
TRBD2	-	TRBV7-9	TRBJ2-5	TGTGCCAGCAGCCGATTTAGGACTAGCGGGGGGTCTTATCAAGAGACCCAGTACTTC	CASSRFRTSGGSYQETQYF
-	few	TRBV9	TRBJ1-4	TGTGCCAGCAGCCCCCGGACAGCCACTGAACTGTTTTTT	CASSPRTATELFF
-	-	TRBV9	TRBJ2-1	TGTGCCAGCAGCGTCACTAGCAGGAATGAGCAGTTCTTC	CASSVTSRNEQFF
-	once	TRBV2	TRBJ2-6	TGTGCCAGCAGTGAAGAGGGGCGTTCCGGGGCCAACGTCCTGACTTTC	CASSEEGRSGANVLTF
-	-	TRBV7-9	TRBJ2-3	TGTGCCAGCAGCTTCCCGTCCGGGTCCCATAAAACAGATACGCAGTATTTT	CASSFPSGSHKTDTQYF
-	-	TRBV6-5	TRBJ1-4	TGTGCCAGCAGTTACGGGGGGGCGGGTCGTGAAAAACTGTTTTTT	CASSYGGAGREKLFF
TRBD1	few	TRBV7-8	TRBJ1-2	TGTGCCAGCAGCGAACTAGGGACAGTTCTTTATGGCTACACCTTC	CASSELGTVLYGYTF
-	-	TRBV9	TRBJ2-2	TGTGCCAGCAGCGTAGGGGGGCCCGCGAACACCGGGGAGCTGTTTTTT	CASSVGGPANTGELFF
TRBD2	-	TRBV5-1	TRBJ2-1	TGCGCCAGCAGCCTGGCCGGGACTAGCGGGGGGGTGTACAATGAGCAGTTCTTC	CASSLAGTSGGVYNEQFF
-	-	TRBV27	TRBJ1-2	TGTGCCAGCAGTCCCGGGGAGGACTATGGCTACACCTTC	CASSPGEDYGYTF
-	-	TRBV30	TRBJ2-3	TGTGCCTGGAGCGCGGACTCAAAGGCCACAGATACGCAGTATTTT	CAWSADSKATDTQYF
TRBD2	few	TRBV19	TRBJ2-7	TGTGCCAGTAGTATAGCGGGGGGTACCTACGAGCAGTACTTC	CASSIAGGTYEQYF
TRBD1	-	TRBV29-1	TRBJ1-4	TGCAGCGTCGCCCCCGGGACAGGCGGTGAAAAACTGTTTTTT	CSVAPGTGGEKLFF
TRBD1	-	TRBV6-5	TRBJ2-5	TGTGCCAGCAGCCGGACAGGCCTTCAAGAGACCCAGTACTTC	CASSRTGLQETQYF